Each of the 2 T cell receptor beta chains below was sequenced from the same sample in a study of T cells in localized non-small cell lung cancer. Data came from immunoSEQ multiplex PCR; TCRdb stores just in-frame clones and leaves some out. The table records roughly 38,000 clones, around nine tenths of them present only once. This material consisted of peripheral blood, taken before any cancer treatment. These TCRs come from an older female donor with stage I squamous cell lung carcinoma.

This clone was seen a few times. The chain links TRBV27 to TRBJ2-5; no firm D call. The length of the CDR3 is 12 residues. The V gene's germline CDR1 is MNHEY and CDR2 SMNVEV (reference sequence). Trimming stripped 2 bases from V and 5 bases from J, with 6 bases between. CDR3 amino acids: CASSLIWETQYF. The CDR3 coding sequence is TGTGCCAGCAGTTTAATATGGGAGACCCAGTACTTC.

This chain uses TRBV4-3 with TRBJ2-5; 11 bases fit TRBD1. Germline trimming cut 1 base from V and 4 bases from J; bases unmatched to any gene: 5. The CDR3 has 16 amino acids. Germline V lookup: CDR1 LGHNA, CDR2 YSLEER. Written as DNA, the CDR3 is TGCGCCAGCAGCCAAGTTGAGGACAGGGGGCGAGAGACCCAGTACTTC. Its translation: CASSQVEDRGRETQYF.